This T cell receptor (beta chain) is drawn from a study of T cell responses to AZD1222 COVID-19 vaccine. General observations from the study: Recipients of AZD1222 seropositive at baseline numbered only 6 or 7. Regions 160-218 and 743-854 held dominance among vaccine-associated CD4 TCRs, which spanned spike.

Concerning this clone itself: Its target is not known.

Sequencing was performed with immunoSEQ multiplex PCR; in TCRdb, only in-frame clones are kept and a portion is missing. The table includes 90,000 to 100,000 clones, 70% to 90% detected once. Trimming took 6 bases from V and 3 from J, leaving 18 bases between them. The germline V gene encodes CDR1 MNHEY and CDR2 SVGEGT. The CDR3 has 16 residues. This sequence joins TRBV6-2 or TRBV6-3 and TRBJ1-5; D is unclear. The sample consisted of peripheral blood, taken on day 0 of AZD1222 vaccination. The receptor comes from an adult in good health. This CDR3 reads CASSDSIGGYNQPQHF. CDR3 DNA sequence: TGTGCCAGCAGCGACTCCATAGGCGGCTACAATCAGCCCCAGCATTTT.